One T cell receptor (beta chain) is described in this entry. As yet, its antigen is unknown. The sample belongs to a study of response to subunit inactivated influenza vaccine. Points from the study as a whole: Authors suggested each seasonal influenza vaccination recruits few new T cells.

TCRdb re-analysed the RT-PCR reads in MiXCR, keeping a single row per CDR3 protein. The sample shows a few hundred thousand distinct CDR3 sequences, approximately 14% of them seen only once. The input for sequencing was PBMCs from blood, taken 11 to 12 days after vaccination. The sequence derives from a man in his fifties who received an inactivated influenza vaccine.

The CDR3 reads CSGGTTWGHNEQFF. DNA of the CDR3: TGCAGCGGCGGGACTACCTGGGGGCACAATGAGCAGTTCTTC. This chain links TRBV29-1 with TRBJ2-1; possible D gene TRBD2, 7 bases. Germline V CDR1 and CDR2: SQVTM, ANQGSEA. CDR3 length: 14 residues. The V end was cut by 7 bases, the J end by 5 bases, with 18 bases between.